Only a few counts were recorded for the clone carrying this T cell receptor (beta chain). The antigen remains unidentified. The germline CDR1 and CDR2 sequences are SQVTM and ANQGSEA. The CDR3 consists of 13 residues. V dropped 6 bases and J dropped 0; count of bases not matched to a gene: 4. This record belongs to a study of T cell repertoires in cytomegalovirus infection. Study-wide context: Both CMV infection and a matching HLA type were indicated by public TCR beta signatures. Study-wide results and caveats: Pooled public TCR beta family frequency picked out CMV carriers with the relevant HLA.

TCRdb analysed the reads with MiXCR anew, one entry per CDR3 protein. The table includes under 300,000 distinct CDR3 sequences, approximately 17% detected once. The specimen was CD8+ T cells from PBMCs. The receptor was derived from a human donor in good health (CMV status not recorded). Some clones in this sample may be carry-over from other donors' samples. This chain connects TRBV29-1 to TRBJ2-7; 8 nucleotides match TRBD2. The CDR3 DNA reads TGCAGCGTCACGGGGGGGCACTCCTACGAGCAGTACTTC. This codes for CSVTGGHSYEQYF.